These 10 T cell receptor beta chains were sequenced from one sample in a study of ipilimumab plus nivolumab after autologous stem cell transplantation. The data were produced by immunoSEQ multiplex PCR, yet TCRdb's version contains in-frame clones alone and is incomplete. The sample shows about 25,000 clones, about 86% of them seen only once. The sequencing here drew on PBMCs, taken in a trial of ipilimumab plus nivolumab as post-transplant consolidation. The receptor source for this set is a male donor with diffuse large B-cell lymphoma.

This clone was found once. This may arise from a read error, as a much more abundant clone is one base away. Other DNA sequences in this sample translate to the same CDR3. The rearrangement joins TRBV6-5 to TRBJ1-1; D gene ambiguous. The CDR3 loop spans 15 amino acids. Germline loops: CDR1 MNHEY, CDR2 SVGAGI. V lost 6 bases to trimming and J lost 3 bases, with 17 bases between them. The CDR3 here is CASSTGEGYDTEAFF. DNA of the CDR3: TGTGCCAGCAGCACCGGGGAAGGGTACGACACTGAAGCTTTCTTT.

The CDR3 DNA reads as TGTGCCAGTAGTATAGAGCCAGCTAACTATGGCTACACCTTC. As protein: CASSIEPANYGYTF. The gene calls are TRBV19 and TRBJ1-2; D is undetermined. The CDR3 totals 14 residues. With 0 bases removed from V and 0 bases from J, the gap between germline ends came to 5 bases. CDR1 and CDR2 from the germline V gene are LNHDA and SQIVND (reference sequence).

The rearrangement links TRBV6-5 to TRBJ2-2, with D tentatively TRBD2 (6 bases). Per germline, CDR1 MNHEY and CDR2 SVGAGI. Trimming took 8 bases from V and 4 from J, leaving 14 bases between them. The CDR3 covers 14 residues. The DNA for the CDR3 is TGTGCCAGCTCCGCCCGGAGGGGCACCGGGGAGCTGTTTTTT. Amino acids: CASSARRGTGELFF.

The V gene is TRBV5-1, the J gene TRBJ2-5, with TRBD1 identical over 10 bases. Germline trimming cut 2 bases from V and 5 bases from J; bases unmatched to any gene: 9. The length of the CDR3 is 16 residues. Germline-derived CDR1 and CDR2 are SGHRS and YFSETQ. The CDR3 loop reads CASSLGLTGGIETQYF. In DNA form, the CDR3 reads TGCGCCAGCAGCTTAGGTCTGACAGGGGGCATTGAGACCCAGTACTTC.

The V and J genes are TRBV5-1 and TRBJ2-5; 9 bases agree with TRBD1. Germline CDR1 and CDR2: SGHRS and YFSETQ. Trimming cost V 4 bases and J 4 bases; bases outside gene matches: 5. The CDR3 runs 14 residues. The CDR3 reads CASSGTGKSETQYF. CDR3 sequence (DNA): TGCGCCAGCAGCGGGACAGGGAAATCAGAGACCCAGTACTTC.

The chain couples TRBV5-1 to TRBJ2-3; D ambiguous. This CDR3 has 14 residues. With 5 bases removed from V and 0 bases from J, the gap between germline ends came to 10 bases. Germline CDR1 is SGHRS and CDR2 is YFSETQ. Here the CDR3 reads CASRLTPSTDTQYF. The CDR3 DNA sequence: TGCGCCAGCAGACTGACCCCCAGCACAGATACGCAGTATTTT.

The chain is built from TRBV21-1 and TRBJ2-5; TRBD1, as called in the table, went unchecked against the DNA. TRBV21-1 is termed a pseudogene. The length of the CDR3 is 17 residues. The CDR3 reads CASSKEQGWGNQETQYF. The CDR3 DNA reads as TGTGCCAGCAGCAAAGAACAGGGGTGGGGAAACCAAGAGACCCAGTACTTC.

V is TRBV7-7 and J is TRBJ2-5, with D tentatively TRBD2 (5 bases). Trimming cost V 4 bases and J 4 bases, with 10 bases left between them. The CDR3 length is 13 residues. From germline, CDR1 is SSHAT and CDR2 FNYEAQ (reference sequence). In DNA, the CDR3 is TGTGCCAGCAGCTCCTTAGCGTCAGAGACCCAGTACTTC. Its translation is CASSSLASETQYF.

The J gene is TRBJ2-5, the V gene TRBV7-9; 9 bases are a match to TRBD2. This CDR3 contains 14 residues. Trimming removed 6 bases from V and 1 base from J; junction bases left unmatched: 3. The germline V gene has CDR1 SEHNR and CDR2 FQNEAQ (reference sequence). CDR3 sequence (DNA): TGTGCCAGCAGTGCAGCGGGGGGCCAAGAGACCCAGTACTTC. It encodes CASSAAGGQETQYF.

The chain links TRBV7-9 to TRBJ1-1; D possibly corresponds to TRBD1 (5 bases). The CDR3 consists of 14 residues. From germline, CDR1 is SEHNR and CDR2 FQNEAQ (reference sequence). The V and J ends lost 4 bases and 6 bases respectively, with 15 bases between them. The CDR3 loop is CASSSLGAQSEAFF. In DNA, the CDR3 is TGTGCCAGCAGCTCACTCGGGGCGCAGTCTGAAGCTTTCTTT.